The 31 T cell receptor beta chains below all came from one sample that was sequenced in a study of resident and recirculating memory T cells in vitiligo. TCRdb's table, derived via immunoSEQ multiplex PCR, lists solely in-frame clones and lacks some. This sample has tens of thousands of clones; around 90% occur once, and the top ten carry about 5%. Sequencing was carried out using blood. These receptors were obtained from a male donor with vitiligo.

The chain's CDR3 is CAWRPPGTYNEQFF. The CDR3 nucleotides read TGTGCCTGGAGACCCCCGGGGACATACAATGAGCAGTTCTTC. This chain links TRBV30 with TRBJ2-1, with TRBD1 as a possible D gene (6 bases). V lost 3 bases, J lost 4 bases, and 13 bases lay in between. Looked up from germline, CDR1 is GTSNPN and CDR2 is SVGIG (reference sequence). CDR3 length: 14 amino acids.

The chain joins TRBV12-5 to TRBJ1-5, with D possibly TRBD1 on 6 matching bases. This CDR3 spans 14 amino acids. Germline V gives CDR1 LGHNT, CDR2 FRNRAP. V lost 3 bases and J 6 bases, leaving 12 bases between the germline ends. CDR3 sequence (DNA): TGTGCTAGTGGTTTCGATCGGGGGGCTCAGCCCCAGCATTTT. Amino acids: CASGFDRGAQPQHF.

The V call is TRBV4-1, the J call TRBJ2-7; TRBD2 matches at 12 bases. V trimming: 1 base; J trimming: 4 bases; junction bases outside the gene matches: 2. Germline V gene lookup returns CDR1 MGHRA and CDR2 YSYEKL. The CDR3 has 15 amino acids. The CDR3 region is CASSQGLAGAYEQYF. CDR3 DNA sequence: TGCGCCAGCAGCCAAGGACTAGCGGGAGCGTACGAGCAGTACTTC.

This clone was seen a few times. The chain carries TRBV4-1 and TRBJ2-7, with D tentatively TRBD2 (6 bases). V was shortened by 4 bases and J by 0 bases, with 10 bases between the two germline ends. CDR1 and CDR2 (germline): MGHRA, YSYEKL. The CDR3 is 14 amino acids. The CDR3 DNA follows: TGCGCCAGCAGCCCCGGGAGTGGCTCCTACGAGCAGTACTTC. Translated: CASSPGSGSYEQYF.

This CDR3 is CASSPLAGGLTDTQYF. For the CDR3, the DNA is TGCGCCAGCAGCCCACTAGCGGGAGGACTCACAGATACGCAGTATTTT. The rearrangement links TRBV4-1 to TRBJ2-3; 12 nucleotides match TRBD2. This CDR3 comprises 16 residues. The germline CDR1 and CDR2 sequences are MGHRA and YSYEKL. V was pared by 4 bases and J by 2 bases, with 4 bases of the junction left unmatched.

This clone was seen more than once but under ten times. The J gene is TRBJ1-5, the V gene TRBV28, with 7 bases fitting TRBD1. J gave up 7 bases and V 6 bases, and 6 bases lay outside the gene matches. Germline V gene data show CDR1 as MDHEN and CDR2 as SYDVKM. The CDR3 has 13 amino acids. The CDR3 DNA reads TGTGCCAGCAGAGACAGGGTATGGCAGCCCCAGCATTTT. It yields the protein CASRDRVWQPQHF.

The chain carries TRBV7-3 and TRBJ2-2; TRBD2 aligns across 11 bases. V lost 2 bases, J lost 6 bases, and 8 bases stayed unmatched. The CDR3 covers 17 residues. Germline V lookup: CDR1 SGHTA, CDR2 FQGTGA. CDR3 in DNA: TGTGCCAGCAGCTTAGACGGGACTAGCGGTAGTGCCGGGGAGCTGTTTTTT. Its protein is CASSLDGTSGSAGELFF.

The J gene is TRBJ1-1, the V gene TRBV28; TRBD1 might be the D (5 bases). Germline lookup yields CDR1 MDHEN and CDR2 SYDVKM. The V and J ends lost 1 base and 2 bases respectively, with 8 bases between them. The CDR3 has 14 amino acids. DNA for the CDR3: TGTGCCAGCAGTTTATCTAGGGGCAACACTGAAGCTTTCTTT. Its translation: CASSLSRGNTEAFF. Looking up the rest from reference TRBV28 and TRBJ1-1 gives the full variable domain: DVKVTQSSRYLVKRTGEKVFLECVQDMDHENMFWYRQDPGLGLRLIYFSYDVKMKEKGDIPEGYSVSREKKERFSLILESASTNQTSMYLCASSLSRGNTEAFFGQGTRLTVV.

The CDR3: CASRSGGTDTQYF. CDR3 in DNA: TGTGCCAGCAGGTCGGGGGGCACAGATACGCAGTATTTT. The chain has TRBV6-5 and TRBJ2-3; TRBD2 might be the D (6 bases). This CDR3 is 13 amino acids long. The germline V gene has CDR1 MNHEY and CDR2 SVGAGI. Trimming took 6 bases from V and 1 from J, leaving 8 bases between them.

V gene TRBV5-1 combines with J gene TRBJ1-1, with TRBD1 matching 9 bases. V lost 1 base to trimming and J lost 1 base; unmatched junction nucleotides: 11. CDR1 and CDR2 from the germline V gene are SGHRS and YFSETQ. The CDR3 sequence is 18 residues long. The CDR3 region is CASSLTSPGQGPNTEAFF. DNA for the CDR3: TGCGCCAGCAGCTTGACTTCTCCGGGACAGGGCCCGAACACTGAAGCTTTCTTT.

The V call is TRBV28, the J call TRBJ1-2; weak D call: TRBD1 (5 bases). Trimming took 7 bases from V and 0 from J, leaving 15 bases between them. CDR3 length equals 15 residues. The germline gives CDR1 MDHEN, CDR2 SYDVKM. CDR3 in DNA: TGTGCCAGCATCATGGGGGGGTCAGCTAACTATGGCTACACCTTC. Translating it yields CASIMGGSANYGYTF.

The rearrangement uses TRBV28 and TRBJ1-5; 10 bases map to TRBD1. Germline CDR1 MDHEN, CDR2 SYDVKM. The CDR3 runs 16 residues. V trimming: 3 bases; J trimming: 2 bases; junction bases outside the gene matches: 4. The CDR3 nucleotides read TGTGCCAGCAGTTTGGGGACAGGGGCGGGCAATCAGCCCCAGCATTTT. The encoded protein is CASSLGTGAGNQPQHF.

The V call is TRBV7-9, the J call TRBJ2-7; 9 bases map to TRBD2. The CDR3 has 15 amino acids. CDR1 is SEHNR and CDR2 is FQNEAQ in the germline V gene (reference sequence). Trimming at V came to 6 bases and at J to 4 bases, leaving 10 bases not matched to a gene. CDR3 coding DNA: TGTGCCAGCAGTACTGTCGCGGGAGGGCTATACGAGCAGTACTTC. Protein product: CASSTVAGGLYEQYF.

This rearrangement joins TRBV9 to TRBJ2-5; TRBD2 agrees at 10 bases. V shed 0 bases and J 2 bases; nucleotides not matched to a gene: 10. The germline gives CDR1 SGDLS, CDR2 YYNGEE. The CDR3 has 18 amino acids. The CDR3, as DNA: TGTGCCAGCAGCGTAGGGTCTAGCGGGAGTCGTGGGCAAGAGACCCAGTACTTC. Translation: CASSVGSSGSRGQETQYF.

The gene calls are TRBV2 and TRBJ2-7, with 13 bases that match TRBD2. The CDR3 length is 15 residues. V lost 2 bases, J lost 3 bases, and 1 base stayed unmatched. Germline values: CDR1 SNHLY, CDR2 FYNNEI. The CDR3 here is CASSEWTSGSYEQYF. The CDR3 bases are TGTGCCAGCAGTGAATGGACTAGCGGGAGCTACGAGCAGTACTTC.

This clone has a single count. This chain uses TRBV4-1 with TRBJ2-3, with D possibly TRBD2 on 5 matching bases. Germline-derived CDR1 and CDR2 are MGHRA and YSYEKL. CDR3 length: 14 amino acids. Between the trimmed V and J ends, which lost 1 base and 8 bases, there was a span of 13 bases. CDR3 protein: CASSQVGEAGTQYF. The CDR3 DNA sequence: TGCGCCAGCAGCCAAGTTGGCGAGGCGGGTACGCAGTATTTT.

In its sample, this clone was seen once. The J gene is TRBJ1-3, the V gene TRBV30; D is possibly TRBD1 (6 bases). The V gene lost 3 bases and the J gene lost 0 bases, with 15 bases spanning the gap. Germline CDR1 reads GTSNPN; CDR2 reads SVGIG (reference sequence). This CDR3 region has 16 residues. In DNA, the CDR3 is TGTGCCTGGAGGAATAGGGGGGGACCCTCTGGAAACACCATATATTTT. It encodes CAWRNRGGPSGNTIYF. Looking up the rest from reference TRBV30 and TRBJ1-3 gives the full variable domain: SQTIHQWPATLVQPVGSPLSLECTVEGTSNPNLYWYRQAAGRGLQLLFYSVGIGQISSEVPQNLSASRPQDRQFILSSKKLLLSDSGFYLCAWRNRGGPSGNTIYFGEGSWLTVV.

This chain connects TRBV28 to TRBJ1-3; D remains unclear. The CDR3 length is 13 residues. From germline, CDR1 is MDHEN and CDR2 SYDVKM. Trimming shortened V by 4 bases and J by 0 bases, and 4 bases separated the two germline ends. The CDR3 nucleotides read TGTGCCAGCAGTTGGAGCTCTGGAAACACCATATATTTT. It specifies CASSWSSGNTIYF.

The chain has TRBV10-2 and TRBJ2-5; D is unclear. The V end was cut by 4 bases, the J end by 4 bases, with 10 bases between. The CDR3 extends over 13 amino acids. In germline, CDR1 is WSHSY, CDR2 SAAADI. CDR3 sequence (DNA): TGCGCCAGCAGTGCCCCCCCCCGAGAGACCCAGTACTTC. Protein product: CASSAPPRETQYF.

This chain joins TRBV19 and TRBJ2-7; D is perhaps TRBD1 (6 bases). V was pared by 7 bases and J by 5 bases, with 21 bases between. The CDR3 sequence is 15 residues long. The V gene's germline CDR1 is LNHDA and CDR2 SQIVND (reference sequence). The CDR3 region has the DNA TGTGCCAGTACAGACAGGCCCAATTATGCCAACGAGCAGTACTTC. Protein sequence: CASTDRPNYANEQYF. The full variable domain, rest sourced from reference TRBV19 and TRBJ2-7, is DGGITQSPKYLFRKEGQNVTLSCEQNLNHDAMYWYRQDPGQGLRLIYYSQIVNDFQKGDIAEGYSVSREKKESFPLTVTSAQKNPTAFYLCASTDRPNYANEQYFGPGTRLTVT.

V gene TRBV7-2 combines with J gene TRBJ1-2, with TRBD1 as a possible D gene (6 bases). The germline V gene encodes CDR1 SGHTA and CDR2 FQGNSA. Trimming removed 0 bases from V and 0 bases from J, with 8 bases in between. CDR3 size: 15 residues. The CDR3 region has the DNA TGTGCCAGCAGCTTAGCAGCAGGGGCTAACTATGGCTACACCTTC. This translates into CASSLAAGANYGYTF.

The chain couples TRBV2 to TRBJ1-5; 8 bases match TRBD1. The CDR3 extends over 15 amino acids. With 5 bases clipped from V and 6 bases from J, the junction kept 9 bases outside the gene matches. Germline V CDR1 and CDR2: SNHLY, FYNNEI. DNA of the CDR3: TGTGCCAGCAGTAATAATCAGGGGGCAAGTCAGCCCCAGCATTTT. It translates to CASSNNQGASQPQHF.

Of note for this clone: The final CDR3 position lacks the conserved phenylalanine or tryptophan, pointing to a likely read error. It is unclear where the CDR3 begins or ends on the DNA, so no DNA is shown, and the CDR3 is as TCRdb lists it. This chain joins TRBV23-1 and TRBJ2-7; the table's D call of TRBD2 was not tested on the DNA. TRBV23-1 is marked as an open reading frame, function uncertain. From its first to its last residue, the CDR3 has 12 amino acids. This CDR3 reads CASSQRAGEGVL.

This clone was observed a single time. V usage is TRBV6-5 and J usage is TRBJ2-7, with TRBD2 identical over 11 bases. The CDR3 runs 16 residues. Germline V CDR1 and CDR2: MNHEY, SVGAGI. V was clipped by 4 bases and J by 6 bases; unmatched bases: 11. CDR3 coding DNA: TGTGCCAGCAGTTCTTTCCGGGCTAGCGGGAGGAGCGAGCAGTACTTC. This encodes CASSSFRASGRSEQYF.

This chain links TRBV28 with TRBJ2-7; the match to TRBD1 covers 8 bases. CDR1 is MDHEN, CDR2 SYDVKM, per germline. The CDR3 is made up of 15 amino acids. Germline trimming cut 3 bases from V and 4 bases from J; bases unmatched to any gene: 8. CDR3 DNA sequence: TGTGCCAGCAGTTTTTTCGGGACAGGTTCGTACGAGCAGTACTTC. This codes for CASSFFGTGSYEQYF.

The chain carries TRBV9 and TRBJ2-1, with 10 bases identical to TRBD2. The CDR3 spans 15 residues. Germline V gives CDR1 SGDLS, CDR2 YYNGEE. J was trimmed by 2 bases and V by 4 bases; bases with no gene match: 3. CDR3 protein: CASSPGLAAYNEQFF. The CDR3 DNA reads as TGTGCCAGCAGCCCAGGACTAGCGGCCTACAATGAGCAGTTCTTC.

The V gene is TRBV23-1, the J gene TRBJ2-7; D not certain. TRBV23-1 is an open reading frame whose function is uncertain. V lost 0 bases to trimming and J lost 6 bases, with 15 bases between them. This CDR3 spans 15 amino acids. The CDR3 sequence: CASSQSGPEKSEQYF. The CDR3 DNA reads as TGCGCCAGCAGTCAATCTGGGCCAGAGAAAAGCGAGCAGTACTTC.

The chain links TRBV19 to TRBJ2-7; D is perhaps TRBD1 (6 bases). The CDR3 contains 14 residues. The germline CDR1 and CDR2 sequences are LNHDA and SQIVND (reference sequence). The V and J ends lost 5 bases and 8 bases respectively, with 19 bases between them. The CDR3 DNA is TGTGCCAGTAGTCTCGCAGGGGCTGGTAGGCAGCAGTACTTC. As protein: CASSLAGAGRQQYF.

The chain combines TRBV5-1 with TRBJ1-1, with 8 bases matching TRBD1. The germline gives CDR1 SGHRS, CDR2 YFSETQ. The J segment lost 4 bases and the V segment lost 4 bases, leaving 6 bases of the junction unmatched. This CDR3 region has 14 residues. This CDR3 reads CASSTPDRATEAFF. The DNA for the CDR3 is TGCGCCAGCAGCACACCGGACAGGGCCACTGAAGCTTTCTTT.

The V gene is TRBV28, the J gene TRBJ2-7; TRBD1 agrees at 10 bases. CDR1 and CDR2 (germline): MDHEN, SYDVKM. The CDR3 sequence is 15 residues long. V gave up 6 bases and J gave up 1 base; unmatched junction bases: 6. CDR3 region: CASSLTGGFSYEQYF. The CDR3 region has the DNA TGTGCCAGCAGCCTGACAGGGGGCTTTTCCTACGAGCAGTACTTC.

The rearrangement links TRBV29-1 to TRBJ2-4; 8 positions match TRBD1. Germline CDR1 SQVTM, CDR2 ANQGSEA. This CDR3 has 15 residues. The ends lost 5 bases at V and 2 bases at J; junction bases unmatched: 8. The CDR3 spells CSVRPQGEPKNIQYF. Written as DNA, the CDR3 is TGCAGCGTTCGGCCACAGGGGGAGCCCAAAAACATTCAGTACTTC.